This T cell receptor (beta chain) was identified during a study of cytomegalovirus exposure and HLA in healthy donors (TCRdb year 2017). About the study as a whole: In an earlier analysis of around 540 of the donors, 250 to 350 Gb of sequence data and 90 million to 120 million unique TCR beta sequences from 180 million or so T cells were reported. An early release that covered roughly 600 HLA-typed donors contained approximately 300 gigabases of sequencing data and 85 million to 100 million unique TCR sequences. The genetic ancestry cluster associated with self-reported Caucasian donors included 81% of the 300 to 400 genotyped donors. The study aimed to test whether signatures of past pathogen exposure could be identified by cataloging public T cell receptors. Using immunosequencing, the study profiled T cell repertoires from 666 subjects and related those repertoires to cytomegalovirus serostatus. Along with the approximately 600-subject first cohort, a separate validation cohort of 120 different subjects was used. To predict cytomegalovirus infection status, the study brought together high-throughput TCR immunosequencing, statistical association of individual TCRs with disease status, and machine learning. A later analysis re-examined previously published TCR beta repertoires from more than 550 donors and added high-resolution HLA genotyping to investigate patterns of TCR occurrence. In the later analysis, no new phenotypic data were used to find candidate immune exposures; instead, reliance was placed on TCR beta sequences and their occurrence across donors. An earlier analysis of 500 to 650 of the donors applied high-throughput TCR beta sequencing to assess whether each TCR beta V gene segment acted as functional or pseudogenic. Donor age, sex, ethnicity and CMV serostatus were compiled alongside the repertoire data. Genome-wide SNP genotypes for about 65% of the 666 donors were used in a later genetic analysis, which treated that subset as a discovery cohort. All discovery cohort repertoires had been generated on a single sequencing platform. HLA typing included class I and class II loci at four-digit resolution. Typing coverage differed by locus: A, B, C, DRB1 and DQB1 were typed in roughly 620-640 donors, DQA1 in 500 to 550, DPA1 in approximately 610, and DPB1 in just under 490. Roughly 5 DR-DQ haplotypes were handled as single units for association and clustering, since linkage in the cohort was strong. Across roughly 420 genotyped donors of the cohort, an average of about 240,000 unique TCR beta nucleotide sequences per donor were sequenced, and roughly a sixth of those sequences were non-productive. Broader findings and caveats from the paper: The 87-base-pair reads could not distinguish some IMGT-functional V segments, including TRBV6-2 and TRBV6-3, so those segments were excluded. The presence/absence analyses assumed that sequencing depth was roughly uniform across donors, and that assumption may not be true. At a false discovery rate of 0.05, a later analysis linked 15,000 to 20,000 TCR beta sequences to specific HLA alleles. In an earlier analysis of 587 of the donors, most TCR beta V segments appeared in productive rearrangements about 87% or about 30% of the time, broadly matching IMGT annotations. Because counts were too low, roughly 16 rarely observed V segments, including chromosome 9 orphons, were left out of the earlier analysis of 587 of the donors. A cluster of highly shared sequence variants was judged likely to be a technical artifact of the sequencing pipeline. Because HLA typing was unavailable for some donors at each locus, only the typed subset was used in association tests. According to a later analysis, TCR association rates differed among HLA loci, with DRB1 alleles showing the most associated TCRs and HLA-C alleles showing the fewest. The study listed around 160 TCR beta chains as associated with cytomegalovirus. Most TCR sequences were seen in very few donors, while some public TCRs were found in many individuals. For the cohort, immune exposure information was limited to CMV serostatus. When HLA alleles, especially DR and DQ, strongly co-occurred, TCR associations were difficult to assign to individual alleles. Three of the identified cytomegalovirus-associated TCR beta chains were confirmed in vitro to be specific for cytomegalovirus antigens. The cohort was sequenced for TCR beta chains only, and without alpha or paired-chain data the features that could be detected were limited. Most CMV-associated TCR beta chains appeared to be HLA-restricted in a later analysis, and the HLA associations seemed to be driven largely by CMV exposure. A later genetic analysis reported fewer N-insertions in productive TCRs among donors in an Asian-associated ancestry cluster than the approximately 670-donor mean. Linkage disequilibrium might explain the correlated functional status among segregating V segments, but an unknown experimental factor could not be ruled out. According to a later analysis, parvovirus B19, influenza, CMV and Epstein-Barr virus appeared linked to several top co-occurrence clusters. A later analysis found that HLA-associated TCR beta chains were more clonally expanded and had lower generation probabilities than equally common non-associated chains. A further reported finding was that TCR beta sequences accurately predicted the HLA-A and HLA-B alleles for most subjects in the first cohort. Cytomegalovirus status was reported to be diagnosed by the classifier with high specificity and sensitivity in both the original and validation cohorts. According to the authors, the approach could potentially be generalized to other disease states and immunological phenotypes. A later genetic analysis associated a missense DCLRE1C variant with V-gene and J-gene trimming of TCR beta chains, and an independent cohort replicated the association.

In total, around 600 healthy bone marrow donors made up the cohort. All cohort members were sampled while nominally healthy, although unrecorded immune exposures were likely present. The donor tested CMV seronegative and was one of the 352 seronegative cohort members. Each donor provided a peripheral blood sample, and peripheral blood mononuclear cells were used for TCR beta sequencing. Genomic DNA was extracted from the blood cell samples with the Qiagen DNeasy Blood Extraction Kit. This clone was recorded only once. No antigen is known for it. Qualities for individual bases were not recorded, and no much larger clone is one base off. The receptor library was made with the immunoSEQ multiplex PCR assay. For the multiplex PCR, a mixture combining 60 forward primers for TCR Vbeta segments and 13 reverse primers for TCR Jbeta segments was used. The CDR3 region of rearranged TCR beta genes was amplified from genomic DNA with a multiplex PCR assay. Amplified TCR beta libraries were sequenced as 87-base-pair reads on the Illumina HiSeq System. From the authors' description of their analysis: Across the 670 or so repertoires, a later analysis counted 75 million to 90 million unique TCR beta chains, 8.5 million to 12 million of which were shared by at least two donors. To remove PCR and sequencing errors, raw reads were error-corrected and collapsed into unique sequences using a nearest-neighbor algorithm that merged closely related sequences. CDR3 sequences were aligned to IMGT reference sequences to assign V, D and J gene segments. Each retained sequence needed at least a six-nucleotide match to both a V gene segment and a J gene segment. A rearrangement counted as productive if the CDR3 had no stop codons and remained in frame with V and J, and every other rearrangement counted as non-productive. CDR3 was defined by IMGT convention, running from the second conserved V-encoded cysteine to the conserved J-encoded phenylalanine. The earlier analysis of 587 of the donors excluded sequences that lacked an unambiguous match to a single V gene segment. In an earlier analysis of roughly 600 of the donors, a V segment was called functional when productive rearrangements were above 56.7%, and segregating when the standard deviation between donors exceeded 5%. A statistical classification framework was built to diagnose cytomegalovirus status from the catalog of TCR beta chain sequences. V and J gene assignment, in a later analysis, came from comparing TCR nucleotide sequences with IMGT/GENE-DB human TR gene sequences. The TCRdist pipeline was used in a later analysis to assign CDR3 sequences and most-parsimonious VDJ recombination scenarios. In a later analysis, each TCR beta chain was defined by its CDR3 amino acid sequence together with its V-gene family, and reads without a unique V-gene family were excluded. To address suspected cross-contamination and a sequencing artifact, a later analysis removed around 600 highly shared, low-generation-probability nucleotide sequences. In a later analysis, a clonal expansion index for each public chain was calculated from normalized within-repertoire ranks of inferred template counts. Generation probabilities in a later analysis came from a VDJ recombination model fitted to out-of-frame rearrangements, and those results were checked against IGoR. In a later analysis, TCR-TCR, TCR-HLA and TCR-CMV co-occurrence was scored with hypergeometric tests, and a repertoire-size bias correction was applied to TCR pairs. In a later analysis, false discovery rates were estimated by permuting HLA or CMV assignments 20 times. In a later analysis, co-occurring TCRs were grouped using DBSCAN, and TCRdist sequence similarity was added for clustering within HLA-allele-positive subsets. Repertoires with fewer than 30,000 or more than 120,000 public chains were left out of co-occurrence clustering, as were a handful of repertoires with anomalous nucleotide sharing. TCRdb mirrors the immuneACCESS table, restricted to in-frame sequences. Some clones are absent from its copies; in checked studies, under half trace to an unresolved V gene, and the reason for the others is unknown. From that table come the V and J calls and clone size; the DNA was used to work out D and trimming. The sample table lists under 150,000 clones, 70% to 80% of them with a count of one. Of the sample, approximately 1.2% is held by the ten largest clones.

Including cysteine and phenylalanine, the CDR3 has 13 amino acids. Only the CDR3 region is kept as DNA, spanning 39 bases read in frame from base 1. The germline V gene encodes CDR1 MDHEN and CDR2 SYDVKM. The germline ends are 13 bases apart after V is trimmed by 7 bases and J by 5 bases. The chain is made from TRBV28 and TRBJ2-3, with the D gene call left open. The sample consisted of PBMCs. The TCR originated in a man aged 50-59 years in good health and CMV-seronegative. The DNA sequence reads TGTGCCAGCAACCCCGCCGCGAGAGATACGCAGTATTTT. The translation is CASNPAARDTQYF.